These 5 T cell receptor beta chains were all obtained from the same sample, sequenced in a study of spatial heterogeneity in lung cancer. Whole-study results and caveats: In tumors, expanded intratumoral alpha and beta TCR counts tracked mutation counts.

Their antigens remain unidentified. TCRdb used MiXCR to reprocess the 5' RACE reads, holding one entry per CDR3 protein. Of 20,000 to 25,000 distinct CDR3 sequences listed, about 9.3% are singletons. Time point described: sample taken at primary tumor resection. The material sequenced was lung tumor tissue, taken at surgery. Receptors were obtained from a male donor with early-stage non-small cell lung cancer.

This clonotype was counted ten times or more. The chain employs TRBV10-2 and TRBJ1-1, with D uncertain. Germline V gene data show CDR1 as WSHSY and CDR2 as SAAADI. The CDR3 runs 14 residues. V was cut by 8 bases and J by 0 bases, with 13 bases left in between. The CDR3 is CASLPGRMNTEAFF. Written as DNA, the CDR3 is TGCGCCAGCTTGCCCGGGCGTATGAACACTGAAGCTTTCTTT.

This clonotype was detected many times. The J gene is TRBJ2-5, the V gene TRBV27; either TRBD1 or TRBD2 may supply D (6 bases each). Germline V gives CDR1 MNHEY, CDR2 SMNVEV (reference sequence). V was clipped by 2 bases and J by 5 bases, with 15 bases between them. CDR3 length: 15 residues. CDR3: CASSLRGRRSETQYF. For the CDR3, the DNA is TGTGCCAGCAGTTTACGGGGGCGCAGGTCGGAGACCCAGTACTTC.

This clonotype was counted at least ten times. The chain links TRBV7-8 to TRBJ1-6; D is uncertain. Germline-derived CDR1 and CDR2 are SGHVS and FQNEAQ. Trimming shortened V by 1 base and J by 5 bases, and 9 bases separated the two germline ends. This CDR3 has 15 amino acids. CDR3 residues: CASSLGWGDNSPLHF. The CDR3, as DNA: TGTGCCAGCAGCTTAGGGTGGGGAGATAATTCACCCCTCCACTTT.

This clonotype was counted many times. The chain employs TRBV12-3 or TRBV12-4 and TRBJ2-5, with D perhaps TRBD1 (6 bases). CDR3 size: 14 residues. V was shortened by 4 bases and J by 2 bases, with 11 bases between the two germline ends. The CDR3 sequence: CASSSRGFQETQYF. DNA of the CDR3: TGTGCCAGCAGTTCCAGGGGTTTTCAAGAGACCCAGTACTTC.

V usage is TRBV10-1 and J usage is TRBJ2-5; 10 nucleotides align to TRBD2. The CDR3 totals 14 residues. Germline CDR1 is WNHNN and CDR2 is SYGVQD (reference sequence). The CDR3 loop reads CTNIAGGPQETQYF. CDR3 coding DNA: TGCACCAACATAGCGGGAGGCCCACAAGAGACCCAGTACTTC.